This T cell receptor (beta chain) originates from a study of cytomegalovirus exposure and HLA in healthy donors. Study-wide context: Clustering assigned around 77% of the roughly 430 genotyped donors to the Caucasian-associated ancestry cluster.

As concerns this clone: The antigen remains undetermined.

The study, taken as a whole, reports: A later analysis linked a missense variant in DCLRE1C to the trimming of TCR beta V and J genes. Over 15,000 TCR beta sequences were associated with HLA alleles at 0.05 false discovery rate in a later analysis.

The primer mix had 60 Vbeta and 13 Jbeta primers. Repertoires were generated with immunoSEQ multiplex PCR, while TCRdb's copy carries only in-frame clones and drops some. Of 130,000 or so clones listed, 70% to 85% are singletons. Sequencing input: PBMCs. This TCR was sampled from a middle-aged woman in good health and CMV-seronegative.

CDR3 nucleotide sequence: TGTGCCAGCAGCTACGGGACAGGGGGCCGGGGCTATGGCTACACCTTC. Protein: CASSYGTGGRGYGYTF. The genes are TRBV5-4 and TRBJ1-2; 12 positions agree with TRBD1. The CDR3 runs 16 residues. CDR1 and CDR2 (germline): SGHNT, YYREEE (reference sequence). Unmatched junction bases numbered 7, after V lost 3 bases and J lost 4 bases.